The rows below give T cell receptor beta chains drawn from one sample of a study of blood T cell repertoires in COVID-19. Produced via immunoSEQ multiplex PCR; TCRdb's table is partial and in-frame only. This sample has 35,000 to 45,000 clones, with about three quarters found just once. The sample comprised peripheral blood. All receptors come from a man between 65 and 85 years old with active or convalescent COVID-19. CDR3s include the opening cysteine and the closing phenylalanine or tryptophan. The order of the fields is J gene, clone size, CDR3 length, D gene, V gene, CDR3 DNA, CDR3 protein. D genes are given only for firm matches. Clone size is not always given. Where it is, it says once, few, many or a class for expanded clones.

j_gene: TRBJ1-2; abundance: NA; len: 15; d_gene: NA; v_gene: TRBV28; CDR3nt: TGTGCCAGCAGTCCACGGGGGGGGGCACTTTATGGCTACACCTTC; CDR3aa: CASSPRGGALYGYTF
j_gene: TRBJ1-2; abundance: NA; len: 13; d_gene: NA; v_gene: TRBV28; CDR3nt: TGTGCCAGCACTTATGACAATAACTATGGCTACACCTTC; CDR3aa: CASTYDNNYGYTF
j_gene: TRBJ2-1; abundance: once; len: 17; d_gene: TRBD1; v_gene: TRBV5-1; CDR3nt: TGCGCCAGCAGCTCGAGGGGACAGGCGAACCTAGGGAATGAGCAGTTCTTC; CDR3aa: CASSSRGQANLGNEQFF
j_gene: TRBJ2-1; abundance: few; len: 15; d_gene: NA; v_gene: TRBV5-4; CDR3nt: TGTGCCAGCAGCAGGCGGGATAGCTCCTACAATGAGCAGTTCTTC; CDR3aa: CASSRRDSSYNEQFF
j_gene: TRBJ1-1; abundance: NA; len: 15; d_gene: NA; v_gene: TRBV2; CDR3nt: TGTGCCAGCAGTCCAAGGGAACAGGTGAACACTGAAGCTTTCTTT; CDR3aa: CASSPREQVNTEAFF
j_gene: TRBJ1-5; abundance: few; len: 13; d_gene: NA; v_gene: TRBV14; CDR3nt: TGTGCCAGCAGCCAACAGGGTGGTCAGCCCCAGCATTTT; CDR3aa: CASSQQGGQPQHF
j_gene: TRBJ2-4; abundance: few; len: 12; d_gene: NA; v_gene: TRBV19; CDR3nt: TGTGCCAGTACCCAGGGATCCGGCATTCAGTACTTC; CDR3aa: CASTQGSGIQYF
j_gene: TRBJ2-2; abundance: once; len: 16; d_gene: TRBD1; v_gene: TRBV9; CDR3nt: TGTGCCAGCAGCCCAAGGACAGGGACGAACACCGGGGAGCTGTTTTTT; CDR3aa: CASSPRTGTNTGELFF
j_gene: TRBJ1-1; abundance: NA; len: 15; d_gene: NA; v_gene: TRBV30; CDR3nt: TGTGCCTGGAGTCCTACTAGCGCCTGGAACACTGAAGCTTTCTTT; CDR3aa: CAWSPTSAWNTEAFF
j_gene: TRBJ2-1; abundance: NA; len: 15; d_gene: TRBD2; v_gene: TRBV7-2; CDR3nt: TGTGCCAGCAGGCTGAGGACTAGCGGGTACAATGAGCAGTTCTTC; CDR3aa: CASRLRTSGYNEQFF
j_gene: TRBJ2-2; abundance: few; len: 16; d_gene: NA; v_gene: TRBV5-4; CDR3nt: TGTGCCAGCAGCTCCCCTAACTCCGGTCAAACCGGGGAGCTGTTTTTT; CDR3aa: CASSSPNSGQTGELFF
j_gene: TRBJ2-4; abundance: NA; len: 12; d_gene: NA; v_gene: TRBV28; CDR3nt: TGTGCCACCTCCTCTGGGGCGATCATTCAGTACTTC; CDR3aa: CATSSGAIIQYF
j_gene: TRBJ1-6; abundance: NA; len: 14; d_gene: NA; v_gene: TRBV5-1; CDR3nt: TGCGCCAGCAGCTTGCTGGGAGACGGGTCACCCCTCCACTTT; CDR3aa: CASSLLGDGSPLHF
j_gene: TRBJ2-3; abundance: NA; len: 18; d_gene: NA; v_gene: TRBV7-9; CDR3nt: TGTGCCAGCAGCTCAGGGGGGCGGACACGATCTACCACAGATACGCAGTATTTT; CDR3aa: CASSSGGRTRSTTDTQYF
j_gene: TRBJ2-5; abundance: NA; len: 16; d_gene: TRBD2; v_gene: TRBV10-3; CDR3nt: TGTGCCATCAGTGAGTCGACTAGCAGCTACCAAGAGACCCAGTACTTC; CDR3aa: CAISESTSSYQETQYF
j_gene: TRBJ1-1; abundance: NA; len: 14; d_gene: NA; v_gene: TRBV19; CDR3nt: TGTGCCAGTAGTCTGCGCAGGCTGAACACTGAAGCTTTCTTT; CDR3aa: CASSLRRLNTEAFF
j_gene: TRBJ1-1; abundance: NA; len: 18; d_gene: NA; v_gene: TRBV9; CDR3nt: TGTGCCAGCAGCGTAGTCCAGGGAAGGGAATCTACGAACACTGAAGCTTTCTTT; CDR3aa: CASSVVQGRESTNTEAFF
j_gene: TRBJ1-2; abundance: NA; len: 15; d_gene: TRBD1; v_gene: TRBV5-4; CDR3nt: TGTGCCAGCAGCATACTGGACAGGCCTAACTATGGCTACACCTTC; CDR3aa: CASSILDRPNYGYTF
j_gene: TRBJ1-4; abundance: NA; len: 16; d_gene: NA; v_gene: TRBV10-3; CDR3nt: TGTGCCATCAGTGACTTCGGGAGGGGAGCTAATGAAAAACTGTTTTTT; CDR3aa: CAISDFGRGANEKLFF
j_gene: TRBJ2-1; abundance: NA; len: 13; d_gene: NA; v_gene: TRBV5-8; CDR3nt: TGTGCCAGCAGCTTCCCCAACTACAATGAGCAGTTCTTC; CDR3aa: CASSFPNYNEQFF
j_gene: TRBJ1-6; abundance: NA; len: 15; d_gene: TRBD1; v_gene: TRBV2; CDR3nt: TGTGCCAGCAGTGGGGGACAGGGGGCGAATTCACCCCTCCACTTT; CDR3aa: CASSGGQGANSPLHF
j_gene: TRBJ1-6; abundance: NA; len: 14; d_gene: TRBD1; v_gene: TRBV5-5; CDR3nt: TGTGCCAGCAGCCGGGGACAGGAGGGTTCACCCCTCCACTTT; CDR3aa: CASSRGQEGSPLHF
j_gene: TRBJ1-6; abundance: few; len: 15; d_gene: NA; v_gene: TRBV5-1; CDR3nt: TGCGCCAGCAGCTTGGGGCTCTCTAGGTATTCACCCCTCCACTTT; CDR3aa: CASSLGLSRYSPLHF
j_gene: TRBJ2-1; abundance: NA; len: 16; d_gene: TRBD2; v_gene: TRBV2; CDR3nt: TGTGCCAGCAGTCTAGGCCTAGCGGGGGGACACAATGAGCAGTTCTTC; CDR3aa: CASSLGLAGGHNEQFF
j_gene: TRBJ1-6; abundance: NA; len: 13; d_gene: NA; v_gene: TRBV11-2; CDR3nt: TGTGCCAGCACCGCTTCCGGTAATTCACCCCTCCACTTT; CDR3aa: CASTASGNSPLHF
j_gene: TRBJ2-1; abundance: NA; len: 14; d_gene: NA; v_gene: TRBV28; CDR3nt: TGTGCCAGCAGTTTGCTCGCTCGGTACAATGAGCAGTTCTTC; CDR3aa: CASSLLARYNEQFF